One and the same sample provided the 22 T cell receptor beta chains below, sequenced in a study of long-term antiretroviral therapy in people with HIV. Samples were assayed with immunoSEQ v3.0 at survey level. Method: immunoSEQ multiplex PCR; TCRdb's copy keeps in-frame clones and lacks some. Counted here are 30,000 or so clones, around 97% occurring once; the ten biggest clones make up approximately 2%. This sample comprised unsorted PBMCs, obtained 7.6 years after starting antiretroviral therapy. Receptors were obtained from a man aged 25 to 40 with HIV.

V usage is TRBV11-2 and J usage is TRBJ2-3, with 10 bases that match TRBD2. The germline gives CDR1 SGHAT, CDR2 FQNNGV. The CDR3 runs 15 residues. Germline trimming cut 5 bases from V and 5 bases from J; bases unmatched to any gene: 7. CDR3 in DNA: TGTGCCAGCAGCCTCAGCGGGAGGGTTGAAGATACGCAGTATTTT. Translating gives CASSLSGRVEDTQYF.

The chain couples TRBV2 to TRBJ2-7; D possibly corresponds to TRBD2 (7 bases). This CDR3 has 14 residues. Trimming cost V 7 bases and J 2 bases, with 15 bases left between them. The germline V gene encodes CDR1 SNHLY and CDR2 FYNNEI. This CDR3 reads CASNRGEGTYEQYF. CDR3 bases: TGTGCCAGCAATAGGGGGGAGGGAACCTACGAGCAGTACTTC. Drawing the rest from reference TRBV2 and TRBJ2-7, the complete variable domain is EPEVTQTPSHQVTQMGQEVILRCVPISNHLYFYWYRQILGQKVEFLVSFYNNEISEKSEIFDDQFSVERPDGSNFTLKIRSTKLEDSAMYFCASNRGEGTYEQYFGPGTRLTVT.

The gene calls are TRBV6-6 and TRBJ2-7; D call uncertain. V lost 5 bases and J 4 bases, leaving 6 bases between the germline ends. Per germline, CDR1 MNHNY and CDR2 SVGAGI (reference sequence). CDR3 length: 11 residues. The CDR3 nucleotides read TGTGCCAGCAGTCAAGTTTACGAGCAGTACTTC. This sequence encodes CASSQVYEQYF.

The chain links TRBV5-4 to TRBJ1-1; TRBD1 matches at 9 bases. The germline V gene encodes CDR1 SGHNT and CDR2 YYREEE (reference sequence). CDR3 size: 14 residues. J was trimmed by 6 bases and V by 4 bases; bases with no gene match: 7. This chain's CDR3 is CASSPGTGYSEAFF. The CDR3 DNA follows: TGTGCCAGCAGCCCCGGGACAGGGTATTCTGAAGCTTTCTTT.

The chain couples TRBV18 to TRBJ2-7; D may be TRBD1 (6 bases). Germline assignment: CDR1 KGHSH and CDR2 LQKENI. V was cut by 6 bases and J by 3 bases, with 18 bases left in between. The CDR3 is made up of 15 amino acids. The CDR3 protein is CASSRSGTNLYEQYF. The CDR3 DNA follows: TGTGCCAGCTCCAGATCAGGGACAAACCTCTACGAGCAGTACTTC. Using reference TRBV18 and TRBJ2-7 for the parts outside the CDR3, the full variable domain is NAGVMQNPRHLVRRRGQEARLRCSPMKGHSHVYWYRQLPEEGLKFMVYLQKENIIDESGMPKERFSAEFPKEGPSILRIQQVVRGDSAAYFCASSRSGTNLYEQYFGPGTRLTVT.

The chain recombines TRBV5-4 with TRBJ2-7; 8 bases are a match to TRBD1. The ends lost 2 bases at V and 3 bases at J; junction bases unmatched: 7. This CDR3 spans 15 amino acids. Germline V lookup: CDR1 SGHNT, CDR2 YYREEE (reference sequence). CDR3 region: CASSFKDRALYEQYF. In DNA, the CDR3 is TGTGCCAGCAGCTTTAAGGACAGGGCTCTCTACGAGCAGTACTTC. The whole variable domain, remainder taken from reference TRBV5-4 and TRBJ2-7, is ETGVTQSPTHLIKTRGQQVTLRCSSQSGHNTVSWYQQALGQGPQFIFQYYREEENGRGNFPPRFSGLQFPNYSSELNVNALELDDSALYLCASSFKDRALYEQYFGPGTRLTVT.

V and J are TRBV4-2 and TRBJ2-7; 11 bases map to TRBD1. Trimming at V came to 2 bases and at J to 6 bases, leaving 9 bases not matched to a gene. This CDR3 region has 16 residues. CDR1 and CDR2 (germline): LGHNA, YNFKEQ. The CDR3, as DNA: TGTGCCAGCAGCCAATCCCGGGACAGGGGGAAAGGCGAGCAGTACTTC. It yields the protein CASSQSRDRGKGEQYF.

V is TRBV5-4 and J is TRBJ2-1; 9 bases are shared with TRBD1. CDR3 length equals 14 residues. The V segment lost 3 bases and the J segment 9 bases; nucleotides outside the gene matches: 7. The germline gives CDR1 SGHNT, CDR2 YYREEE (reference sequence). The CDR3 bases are TGTGCCAGCAGCTCCGGACAGGGGAGGGGTGAGCAGTTCTTC. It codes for CASSSGQGRGEQFF.

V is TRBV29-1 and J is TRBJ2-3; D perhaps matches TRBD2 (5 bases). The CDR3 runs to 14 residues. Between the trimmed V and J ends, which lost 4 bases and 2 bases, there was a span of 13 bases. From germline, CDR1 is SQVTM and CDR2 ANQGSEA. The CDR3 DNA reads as TGCAGCGTTGTAGTCGGGAAAACCACAGATACGCAGTATTTT. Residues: CSVVVGKTTDTQYF.

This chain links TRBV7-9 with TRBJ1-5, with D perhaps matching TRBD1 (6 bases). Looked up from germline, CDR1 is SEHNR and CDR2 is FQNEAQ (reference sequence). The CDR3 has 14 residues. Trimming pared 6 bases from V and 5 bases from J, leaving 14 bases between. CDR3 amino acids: CASSLTGLDQPQHF. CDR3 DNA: TGTGCCAGCAGTTTGACAGGTTTGGATCAGCCCCAGCATTTT.

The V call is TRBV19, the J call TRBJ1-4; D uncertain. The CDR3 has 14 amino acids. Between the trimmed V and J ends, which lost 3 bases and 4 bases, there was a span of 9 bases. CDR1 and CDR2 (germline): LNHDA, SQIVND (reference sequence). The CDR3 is CASSIGQRNEKLFF. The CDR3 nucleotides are TGTGCCAGTAGTATTGGGCAGCGTAATGAAAAACTGTTTTTT. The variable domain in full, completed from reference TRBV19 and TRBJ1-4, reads DGGITQSPKYLFRKEGQNVTLSCEQNLNHDAMYWYRQDPGQGLRLIYYSQIVNDFQKGDIAEGYSVSREKKESFPLTVTSAQKNPTAFYLCASSIGQRNEKLFFGSGTQLSVL.

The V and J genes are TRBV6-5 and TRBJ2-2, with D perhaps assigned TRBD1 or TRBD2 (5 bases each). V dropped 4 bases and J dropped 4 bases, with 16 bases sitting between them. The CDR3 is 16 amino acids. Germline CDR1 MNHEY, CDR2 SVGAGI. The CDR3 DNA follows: TGTGCCAGCAGTTCCCTAGCAGGGACGGGCACCGGGGAGCTGTTTTTT. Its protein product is CASSSLAGTGTGELFF.

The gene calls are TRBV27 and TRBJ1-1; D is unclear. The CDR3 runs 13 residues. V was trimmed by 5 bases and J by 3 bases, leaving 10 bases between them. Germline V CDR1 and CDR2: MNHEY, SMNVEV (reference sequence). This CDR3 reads CASSGQSYTEAFF. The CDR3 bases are TGTGCCAGCAGTGGCCAAAGTTACACTGAAGCTTTCTTT.

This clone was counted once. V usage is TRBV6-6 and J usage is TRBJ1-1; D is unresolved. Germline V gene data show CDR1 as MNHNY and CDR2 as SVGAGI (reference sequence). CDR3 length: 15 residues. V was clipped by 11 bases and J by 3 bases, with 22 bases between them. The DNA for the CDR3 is TGTGCCGCAACCGTAAGGAGGGTGGGCCACACTGAAGCTTTCTTT. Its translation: CAATVRRVGHTEAFF.

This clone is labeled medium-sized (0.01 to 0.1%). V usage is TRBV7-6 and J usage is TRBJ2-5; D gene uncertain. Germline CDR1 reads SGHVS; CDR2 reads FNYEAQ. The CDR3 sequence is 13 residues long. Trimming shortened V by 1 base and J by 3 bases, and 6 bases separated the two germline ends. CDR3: CASSLGVEETQYF. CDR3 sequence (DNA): TGTGCCAGCAGCTTAGGGGTCGAAGAGACCCAGTACTTC.

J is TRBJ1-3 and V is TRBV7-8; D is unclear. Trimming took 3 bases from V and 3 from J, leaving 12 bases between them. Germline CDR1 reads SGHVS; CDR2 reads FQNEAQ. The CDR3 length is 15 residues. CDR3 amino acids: CASSFTSEGGNTIYF. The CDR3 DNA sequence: TGTGCCAGCAGCTTTACGAGTGAAGGTGGAAACACCATATATTTT.

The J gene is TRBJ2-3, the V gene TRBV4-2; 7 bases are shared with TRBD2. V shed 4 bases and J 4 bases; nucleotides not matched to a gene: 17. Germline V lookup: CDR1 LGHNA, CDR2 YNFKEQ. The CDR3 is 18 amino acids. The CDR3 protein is CASSPFAQGGPGADTQYF. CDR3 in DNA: TGTGCCAGCAGCCCCTTTGCTCAGGGAGGGCCAGGAGCAGATACGCAGTATTTT.

The CDR3 DNA reads TGCAGCGTTGTGAAGGGAGGTGAAGCTTTCTTT. It is translated as CSVVKGGEAFF. The J gene is TRBJ1-1, the V gene TRBV29-1; D remains unclear. Germline V CDR1 and CDR2: SQVTM, ANQGSEA. Trimming left V 4 bases short and J 7 bases short, with 10 bases between. The CDR3 runs 11 residues.

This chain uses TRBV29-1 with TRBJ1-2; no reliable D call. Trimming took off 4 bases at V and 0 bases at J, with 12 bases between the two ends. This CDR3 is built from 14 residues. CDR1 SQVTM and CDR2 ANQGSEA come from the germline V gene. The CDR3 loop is CSVAVLGPNYGYTF. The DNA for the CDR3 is TGCAGCGTTGCGGTACTTGGACCTAACTATGGCTACACCTTC.

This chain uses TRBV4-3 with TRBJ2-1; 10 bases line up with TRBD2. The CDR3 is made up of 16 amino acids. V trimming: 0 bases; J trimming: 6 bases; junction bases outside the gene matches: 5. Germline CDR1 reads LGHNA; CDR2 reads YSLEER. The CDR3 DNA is TGCGCCAGCAGCCAAGATCCCAGCGGGAGGGCCAATGAGCAGTTCTTC. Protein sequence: CASSQDPSGRANEQFF.

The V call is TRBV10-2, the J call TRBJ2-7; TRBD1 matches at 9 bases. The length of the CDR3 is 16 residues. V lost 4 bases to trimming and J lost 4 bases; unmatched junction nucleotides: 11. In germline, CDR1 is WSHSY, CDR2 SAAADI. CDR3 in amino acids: CASSVLVGQGGYEQYF. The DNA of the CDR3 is TGCGCCAGCAGTGTTTTGGTGGGACAGGGTGGGTACGAGCAGTACTTC.

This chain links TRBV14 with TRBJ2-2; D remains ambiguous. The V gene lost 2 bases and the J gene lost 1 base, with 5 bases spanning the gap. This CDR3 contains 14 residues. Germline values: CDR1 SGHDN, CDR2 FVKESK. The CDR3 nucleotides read TGTGCCAGCAGCCAATGGAGGAACACCGGGGAGCTGTTTTTT. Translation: CASSQWRNTGELFF.